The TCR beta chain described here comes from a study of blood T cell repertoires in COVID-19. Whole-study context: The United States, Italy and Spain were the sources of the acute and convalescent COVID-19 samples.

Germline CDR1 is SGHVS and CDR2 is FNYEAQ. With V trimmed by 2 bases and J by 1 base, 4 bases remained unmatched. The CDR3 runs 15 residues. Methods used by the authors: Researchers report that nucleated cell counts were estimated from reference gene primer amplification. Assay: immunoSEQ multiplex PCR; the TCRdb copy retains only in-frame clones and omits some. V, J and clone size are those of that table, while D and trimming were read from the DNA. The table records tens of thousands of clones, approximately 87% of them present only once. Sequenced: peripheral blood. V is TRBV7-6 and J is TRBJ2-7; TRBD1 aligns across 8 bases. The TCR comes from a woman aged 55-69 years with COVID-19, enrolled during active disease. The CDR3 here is CASSLNRGASYEQYF. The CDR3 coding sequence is TGTGCCAGCAGCTTAAACAGGGGGGCATCCTACGAGCAGTACTTC.